The 19 T cell receptor beta chains in this list originate from one sample, sequenced in a study of identical twins. Each CDR3 protein is one row after TCRdb ran MiXCR on the 5' RACE reads. The table includes about 550,000 distinct CDR3 sequences, around 24% detected once. These data are also associated with another study on yellow fever vaccine responses in identical twins.

Sequenced: CD4+ T cells sorted from blood. Every receptor here comes from a woman aged 18-29 years in good health.

As for this clonotype: Sequence at one end of the junction differs from germline and may be a read error. The rearrangement links TRBV12-3 or TRBV12-4 to TRBJ2-1; D is unresolved. The CDR3 is made up of 11 amino acids. The CDR3 loop is CASSPGRQLLF. CDR3 nucleotides: TGTGCCAGCAGTCCAGGACGGCAACTGCTCTTC.

This clonotype was seen only a few times. As DNA, the CDR3 is TGCGCCAGCAGCCCATTCGGGACAGTGAACACTGAAGCTTTCTTT. It encodes CASSPFGTVNTEAFF. This chain links TRBV5-1 with TRBJ1-1; 7 bases line up with TRBD1. Germline V gene lookup returns CDR1 SGHRS and CDR2 YFSETQ. V shed 4 bases and J 0 bases; nucleotides not matched to a gene: 6. The CDR3 spans 15 residues.

This clonotype was seen only a few times. The genes are TRBV29-1 and TRBJ1-4; 8 nucleotides agree with TRBD1. Germline V gene data show CDR1 as SQVTM and CDR2 as ANQGSEA. Unmatched junction bases numbered 5, after V lost 7 bases and J lost 7 bases. The CDR3 covers 12 residues. Written as DNA, the CDR3 is TGCAGCGCCAAAACAGGGGGTGAAAAACTGTTTTTT. Amino acids: CSAKTGGEKLFF.

This clonotype was detected only a few times. The rearrangement links TRBV15 to TRBJ2-1; 7 nucleotides match TRBD2. Germline CDR1 reads LNHNV; CDR2 reads YYDKDF (reference sequence). The ends lost 5 bases at V and 6 bases at J; junction bases unmatched: 10. The CDR3 runs to 15 residues. Here the CDR3 DNA reads TGTGCCACCAGCGAGCGGGGAGGTTTTCGCAATGAGCAGTTCTTC. As protein: CATSERGGFRNEQFF.

This clonotype was seen a few times. The chain joins TRBV24-1 to TRBJ2-2; no clear D gene. V lost 7 bases, J lost 4 bases, and 15 bases lay in between. The length of the CDR3 is 15 residues. Looked up from germline, CDR1 is KGHDR and CDR2 is SFDVKD. The CDR3 DNA is TGTGCCACCAGCCTAAACGACGTTTCCACCGGGGAGCTGTTTTTT. Translation gives CATSLNDVSTGELFF.

On this clonotype: This is likely a read error, given that the CDR3 carries no conserved phenylalanine or tryptophan at its end. No DNA is shown, since the ends of the CDR3 on it are uncertain; the CDR3 is the one TCRdb lists. The gene calls are TRBV5-1 and TRBJ2-5; the tabulated D call, TRBD1, remains unverified against the DNA. The CDR3 totals 10 residues, both ends included. Germline V lookup: CDR1 SGHRS, CDR2 YFSETQ. This CDR3 reads CASSFTALSN.

This clonotype has only a few counts. This CDR3 reads CASKTGGENTGELFF. CDR3 DNA sequence: TGTGCCAGCAAAACAGGGGGTGAGAACACCGGGGAGCTGTTTTTT. V gene TRBV12-3 or TRBV12-4 combines with J gene TRBJ2-2, with 8 nucleotides matching TRBD1. V lost 7 bases, J lost 1 base, and 5 bases stayed unmatched. The CDR3 consists of 15 residues.

This chain joins TRBV7-8 and TRBJ2-2, with 11 bases matching TRBD2. The CDR3 spans 17 residues. The trim removed 5 bases at V and 4 bases at J, leaving 9 bases unmatched. Germline V gene sequence: CDR1 SGHVS, CDR2 FQNEAQ. CDR3 in amino acids: CASSPRGLAVSTGELFF. The DNA for the CDR3 is TGTGCCAGCAGCCCGAGGGGACTAGCGGTTAGCACCGGGGAGCTGTTTTTT. Looking up the rest from reference TRBV7-8 and TRBJ2-2 gives the full variable domain: GAGVSQSPRYKVAKRGQDVALRCDPISGHVSLFWYQQALGQGPEFLTYFQNEAQLDKSGLPSDRFFAERPEGSVSTLKIQRTQQEDSAVYLCASSPRGLAVSTGELFFGEGSRLTVL.

The chain combines TRBV28 with TRBJ1-1; D might be TRBD1 (5 bases). Between the trimmed V and J ends, which lost 7 bases and 1 base, there was a span of 16 bases. Germline V CDR1 and CDR2: MDHEN, SYDVKM. The CDR3 is 15 amino acids. The CDR3 DNA reads as TGTGCCAGCAAGGGGTCCCGAGGGTCGAACACTGAAGCTTTCTTT. Translating gives CASKGSRGSNTEAFF.

The V call is TRBV7-9, the J call TRBJ2-4, with 8 positions matching TRBD1. The CDR3 runs to 14 residues. Germline trimming cut 1 base from V and 7 bases from J; bases unmatched to any gene: 3. Germline V gives CDR1 SEHNR, CDR2 FQNEAQ (reference sequence). CDR3 in amino acids: CASSLGQGANIQYF. DNA for the CDR3: TGTGCCAGCAGCTTAGGGCAGGGGGCGAACATTCAGTACTTC.

The CDR3 spells CATVVGGSSYEQYV. The CDR3 DNA is TGTGCCACCGTAGTGGGGGGGAGCTCCTACGAGCAGTACGTC. V usage is TRBV2 and J usage is TRBJ2-7, with 7 bases identical to TRBD2. Germline V CDR1 and CDR2: SNHLY, FYNNEI. The CDR3 is 14 residues long. The ends lost 10 bases at V and 0 bases at J; junction bases unmatched: 9.

This clonotype was seen only a few times. The chain combines TRBV21-1 with TRBJ2-1; TRBD1, the D gene given by the table, was not confirmed from the DNA. TRBV21-1 is flagged as a pseudogene. CDR3 size: 12 residues. The CDR3: CASSKTANEQFF. DNA for the CDR3: TGTGCCAGCAGCAAGACAGCCAATGAGCAGTTCTTC.

This clonotype was found a few times. The junction differs from germline at one of its ends, possibly a read error. The chain employs TRBV12-3 or TRBV12-4 and TRBJ2-7; a possible D gene is TRBD1 (6 bases). This CDR3 has 12 residues. CDR3 sequence: CASRLGPGEQYF. DNA of the CDR3: TGTGCCAGCAGATTAGGCCCAGGGGAACAGTACTTC.

J is TRBJ2-4 and V is TRBV6-5, with D uncertain. CDR3 length: 15 residues. CDR1 and CDR2 (germline): MNHEY, SVGAGI. Trimming took 0 bases from V and 8 from J, leaving 14 bases between them. CDR3 region: CASSYSGIRRDIQYF. CDR3 DNA: TGTGCCAGCAGTTACTCGGGGATCCGGAGAGACATTCAGTACTTC.

This clonotype turned up a few times. The chain links TRBV2 to TRBJ2-1; 10 bases match TRBD2. V lost 8 bases, J lost 8 bases, and 6 bases stayed unmatched. The CDR3 is made up of 13 amino acids. Germline values: CDR1 SNHLY, CDR2 FYNNEI. Written as DNA, the CDR3 is TGTGCCAGCGCTAGCGGGAGTATATATGAGCAGTTCTTC. This sequence encodes CASASGSIYEQFF. The variable domain in full, with the rest retrieved from reference TRBV2 and TRBJ2-1, is EPEVTQTPSHQVTQMGQEVILRCVPISNHLYFYWYRQILGQKVEFLVSFYNNEISEKSEIFDDQFSVERPDGSNFTLKIRSTKLEDSAMYFCASASGSIYEQFFGPGTRLTVL.

This clonotype was seen once. This chain links TRBV24-1 with TRBJ2-1, with TRBD2 matching over 8 bases. CDR1 and CDR2 from the germline V gene are KGHDR and SFDVKD. V lost 3 bases to trimming and J lost 6 bases; unmatched junction nucleotides: 3. This CDR3 contains 14 residues. The CDR3 sequence is CATSDNGGVNEQFF. The CDR3 coding sequence is TGTGCCACCAGTGATAACGGGGGGGTCAATGAGCAGTTCTTC.

For this clonotype: One junction end disagrees with the germline gene, perhaps due to a read error. The rearrangement links TRBV7-2 to TRBJ1-6; no reliable D call. Germline V gene lookup returns CDR1 SGHTA and CDR2 FQGNSA. The CDR3 is 14 residues long. The CDR3 region is CARSLVPDNSPLHF. The CDR3 region has the DNA TGTGCCAGAAGCTTAGTACCGGATAATTCACCCCTCCACTTT.

A few counts support this clonotype. DNA for the CDR3: TGTGCCAGCAGCCCCGCAACCGGGACGGTAACCGGGGAGCTGTTTTTT. Protein: CASSPATGTVTGELFF. The V call is TRBV7-9, the J call TRBJ2-2; D might be TRBD1 or TRBD2, each matching 5 bases. The CDR3 is 16 amino acids. Germline assignment: CDR1 SEHNR and CDR2 FQNEAQ (reference sequence). Trimming removed 5 bases from V and 5 bases from J, with 18 bases in between.

This clonotype was observed a few times. CDR3 nucleotides: TGTGCCAGCAGTACCGGGCCCTACAATGAGCAGTTCTTC. Amino acids: CASSTGPYNEQFF. This rearrangement joins TRBV6-1 to TRBJ2-1, with D uncertain. The CDR3 length is 13 residues. V lost 5 bases, J lost 2 bases, and 7 bases lay in between. CDR1 and CDR2 (germline): MNHNS, SASEGT.